Presented here are 10 T cell receptor beta chains from one specimen sequenced in a study of CD8 T cells in Susac syndrome. With random hexamers, about 0.5 to 1 ug RNA was reverse transcribed. TCRdb itself ran the immunoSEQ multiplex PCR reads through MiXCR, one entry per CDR3 protein. The sample shows about 300,000 distinct CDR3 sequences, 85% of them seen only once. The sequenced material came from CD8+ T cells from PBMCs. These receptors were taken from a human donor with multiple sclerosis.

The chain couples TRBV15 to TRBJ2-5, with D possibly called TRBD1 or TRBD2 (5 bases each). The CDR3 has 14 amino acids. The V end was cut by 5 bases, the J end by 1 base, with 11 bases between. Looked up from germline, CDR1 is LNHNV and CDR2 is YYDKDF (reference sequence). The CDR3 sequence is CATSSPGPQETQYF. The CDR3 region has the DNA TGTGCCACCAGCTCCCCGGGACCCCAAGAGACCCAGTACTTC.

In its sample, this clonotype was seen once. The chain recombines TRBV7-6 with TRBJ1-4; TRBD1 matches at 9 bases. This CDR3 is built from 20 residues. Germline V gives CDR1 SGHVS, CDR2 FNYEAQ. V lost 5 bases, J lost 8 bases, and 24 bases stayed unmatched. In DNA, the CDR3 is TGTGCCAGCAGCCAAACCTATCACCGGGACAGGGAGAACGGAGACGAAAAACTGTTTTTT. Translated, it gives CASSQTYHRDRENGDEKLFF.

CDR3 bases: TGCAGCGTTGAAGGGGGGGCGGACACTGAAGCTTTCTTT. The encoded protein is CSVEGGADTEAFF. The chain joins TRBV29-1 to TRBJ1-1; possibly TRBD1 for D (6 bases). The CDR3 is 13 amino acids. The V gene's germline CDR1 is SQVTM and CDR2 ANQGSEA. Trimming removed 1 base at V and 3 bases at J, with 9 bases between.

The chain employs TRBV20-1 and TRBJ2-7; 8 bases line up with TRBD1. Germline CDR1 is DFQATT and CDR2 is SNEGSKA (reference sequence). CDR3 length equals 15 residues. The V gene end was trimmed by 1 base and the J gene end by 2 bases; junction bases not matched to a gene: 7. For the CDR3, the DNA is TGCAGTGCTAGAGTGACGGGACAGGTTACCTACGAGCAGTACTTC. Its protein product is CSARVTGQVTYEQYF.

This sequence joins TRBV7-9 and TRBJ2-7, with a possible D match to TRBD2 (6 bases). The CDR3 has 16 residues. V gave up 7 bases and J gave up 1 base, with 20 bases separating them. Germline V gene data show CDR1 as SEHNR and CDR2 as FQNEAQ (reference sequence). The CDR3 spells CASTGGVGETSYEQYF. CDR3 nucleotides: TGTGCCAGCACCGGGGGAGTCGGAGAGACTTCCTACGAGCAGTACTTC.

The chain links TRBV19 to TRBJ1-1; the D is unclear. V was trimmed by 7 bases and J by 5 bases, leaving 14 bases between them. This CDR3 spans 13 amino acids. Per the germline V gene, CDR1 is LNHDA and CDR2 is SQIVND (reference sequence). The CDR3 sequence: CASNPGLTTEAFF. CDR3 nucleotides: TGTGCCAGTAATCCAGGATTAACAACTGAAGCTTTCTTT.

The chain combines TRBV7-9 with TRBJ2-7, with 9 nucleotides matching TRBD1. The J segment lost 2 bases and the V segment lost 3 bases, leaving 5 bases of the junction unmatched. Germline CDR1 reads SEHNR; CDR2 reads FQNEAQ (reference sequence). This CDR3 is built from 15 residues. The CDR3 DNA follows: TGTGCCAGCAGCTTTAGGACAGGGGAAACCTACGAGCAGTACTTC. Amino acids: CASSFRTGETYEQYF.

This clonotype was seen once. The chain carries TRBV3-1 and TRBJ2-2; TRBD1 aligns across 12 bases. CDR3 length: 16 amino acids. Germline assignment: CDR1 LGHDT and CDR2 YNNKEL (reference sequence). Trimming cost V 5 bases and J 5 bases; bases outside gene matches: 6. CDR3 region: CASSGTGGEQTGELFF. The CDR3 DNA reads as TGTGCCAGCAGCGGGACAGGGGGCGAACAGACCGGGGAGCTGTTTTTT.

Here the CDR3 reads CATSDAGLEGEQYF. CDR3 DNA sequence: TGTGCCACCAGTGATGCTGGACTGGAAGGCGAGCAGTACTTC. The chain carries TRBV24-1 and TRBJ2-7, with D perhaps matching TRBD2 (5 bases). The CDR3 extends over 14 amino acids. Germline lookup yields CDR1 KGHDR and CDR2 SFDVKD. Trimming removed 3 bases at V and 6 bases at J, with 14 bases between.

CDR3 sequence (DNA): TGTGCCAGCAGTTTAGGTGGACTCGGCACGCAGTATTTT. Translation: CASSLGGLGTQYF. The chain couples TRBV27 to TRBJ2-3, with a weak D call TRBD2 (5 bases). V lost 2 bases to trimming and J lost 9 bases, with 12 bases between them. The CDR3 runs to 13 residues. Germline loops: CDR1 MNHEY, CDR2 SMNVEV (reference sequence).